These 10 T cell receptor beta chains share one sample of origin, sequenced in a study of shared clonotypes between healthy human individuals. Profiling relied on immunoSEQ multiplex PCR, and the TCRdb table lists in-frame clones only, not all of them. Of 2 million to 2.5 million clones in the sample, around 90% are singletons; the top ten hold 0.37%. Sequencing was carried out using naive CD4+ T cells from PBMCs. The subset was: CD45RA+ positively selected. The receptors derive from a man aged 18 to 30 in good health. Some clones in this sample may be carry-over from other donors' samples.

CDR3 loop: CASSLEGGGTPNTEAFF. The CDR3 DNA reads TGTGCCAGCAGTTTGGAGGGGGGAGGAACCCCGAACACTGAAGCTTTCTTT. This rearrangement joins TRBV28 to TRBJ1-1; the D gene is possibly TRBD1 (6 bases). The V end lost 3 bases, the J end lost 1 base, and 18 bases lay between the germline ends. The CDR3 contains 17 residues. Per germline, CDR1 MDHEN and CDR2 SYDVKM.

The rearrangement uses TRBV4-1 and TRBJ1-4; D is perhaps TRBD1 (6 bases). V was shortened by 0 bases and J by 7 bases, with 15 bases between the two germline ends. The CDR3 has 16 residues. The germline V gene has CDR1 MGHRA and CDR2 YSYEKL. The CDR3 here is CASSQDQGQGSEKLFF. Here the CDR3 DNA reads TGCGCCAGCAGCCAAGATCAGGGGCAGGGTAGTGAAAAACTGTTTTTT.

This chain uses TRBV18 with TRBJ1-2, with D unclear. Deletions cut 4 bases from V and 0 bases from J, with 12 bases between. Germline V gives CDR1 KGHSH, CDR2 LQKENI. The CDR3 spans 15 residues. CDR3 DNA: TGTGCCAGCTCACGCGGACGGGAAGCTAACTATGGCTACACCTTC. This codes for CASSRGREANYGYTF. Complete variable domain (other parts from reference TRBV18 and TRBJ1-2): NAGVMQNPRHLVRRRGQEARLRCSPMKGHSHVYWYRQLPEEGLKFMVYLQKENIIDESGMPKERFSAEFPKEGPSILRIQQVVRGDSAAYFCASSRGREANYGYTFGSGTRLTVV.

The chain is built from TRBV18 and TRBJ1-2; 8 nucleotides agree with TRBD1. The CDR3 length is 16 residues. The J segment lost 4 bases and the V segment lost 6 bases, leaving 13 bases of the junction unmatched. CDR1 is KGHSH and CDR2 is LQKENI in the germline V gene. In DNA form, the CDR3 reads TGTGCCAGCTCCGAGGCGGTCCCAGGACAGGGCTATGGCTACACCTTC. This codes for CASSEAVPGQGYGYTF.

This clone was picked up one time. This chain connects TRBV28 to TRBJ2-1; D unresolved. V dropped 3 bases and J dropped 0 bases, with 9 bases sitting between them. Germline values: CDR1 MDHEN, CDR2 SYDVKM. This CDR3 has 15 amino acids. The CDR3 is CASSLLGYSYNEQFF. The CDR3 nucleotides are TGTGCCAGCAGTTTGCTCGGTTACTCCTACAATGAGCAGTTCTTC.

The chain uses TRBV10-3 and TRBJ1-5, with 7 nucleotides matching TRBD1. Germline CDR1 is ENHRY and CDR2 is SYGVKD. The CDR3 sequence is 13 residues long. The V gene end was trimmed by 8 bases and the J gene end by 1 base; junction bases not matched to a gene: 2. CDR3 coding DNA: TGTGCCATCTCAGGGGGGAGCAATCAGCCCCAGCATTTT. Translation: CAISGGSNQPQHF.

V usage is TRBV6-5 and J usage is TRBJ2-4, with 7 positions matching TRBD1. Germline V lookup: CDR1 MNHEY, CDR2 SVGAGI. CDR3 size: 14 residues. The J segment lost 10 bases and the V segment lost 6 bases, leaving 12 bases of the junction unmatched. The CDR3 nucleotides are TGTGCCAGCAGCACGGACAGGCTGGGGATAATTCAGTACTTC. Translation gives CASSTDRLGIIQYF.

The chain uses TRBV5-1 and TRBJ2-7; weak D call: TRBD1 (5 bases). V lost 1 base to trimming and J lost 5 bases, with 16 bases between them. CDR3 length: 15 amino acids. Germline CDR1 is SGHRS and CDR2 is YFSETQ. The CDR3 nucleotides are TGCGCCAGCAGCTTGTCAACCCCCAGGGTCGACGAGCAGTACTTC. This sequence encodes CASSLSTPRVDEQYF.

DNA of the CDR3: TGCGCCAGCAGCCAAGGGGGGCAGGGGGCTAAAAATGAGCAGTTCTTC. Translating gives CASSQGGQGAKNEQFF. This rearrangement joins TRBV4-1 to TRBJ2-1; 8 nucleotides align to TRBD1. The junction had 9 bases not matched to a gene; V was cut back by 1 base and J by 7 bases. CDR3 length: 16 residues. Per the germline V gene, CDR1 is MGHRA and CDR2 is YSYEKL.

The chain couples TRBV5-5 to TRBJ2-1, with 7 bases aligning to TRBD2. This CDR3 is built from 15 residues. The germline gives CDR1 SGHKS, CDR2 YYEKEE (reference sequence). Trimming removed 0 bases from V and 14 bases from J; junction bases left unmatched: 14. Here the CDR3 DNA reads TGTGCCAGCAGCTTGGAACCCGAGGGCGGGGGACTCGAGTTCTTC. Amino acids: CASSLEPEGGGLEFF.